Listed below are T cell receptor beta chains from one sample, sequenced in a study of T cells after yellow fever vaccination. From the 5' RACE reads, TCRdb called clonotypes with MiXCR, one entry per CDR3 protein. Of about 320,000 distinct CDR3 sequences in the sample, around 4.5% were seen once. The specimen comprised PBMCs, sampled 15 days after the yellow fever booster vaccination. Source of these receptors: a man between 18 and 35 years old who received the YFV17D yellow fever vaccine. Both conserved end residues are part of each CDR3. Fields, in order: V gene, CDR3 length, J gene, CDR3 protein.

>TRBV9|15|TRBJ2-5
CASSVDSGNQETQYF
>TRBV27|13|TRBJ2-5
CASKPSWQETQYF
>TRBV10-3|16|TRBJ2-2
CAIGTSGGAGTGELFF
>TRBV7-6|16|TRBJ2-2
CASSQTTGENTGELFF
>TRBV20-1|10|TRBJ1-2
CSAPGIGYTF
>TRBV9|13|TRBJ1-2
CASSPFKTGGYTF
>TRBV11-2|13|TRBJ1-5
CASSLDQYQPQHF
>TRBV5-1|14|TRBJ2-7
CASSWGGRPYEQYF
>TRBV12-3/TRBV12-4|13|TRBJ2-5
CASSPGVQETQYF
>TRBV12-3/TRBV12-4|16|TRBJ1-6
CASSPRGALLGSPLHF
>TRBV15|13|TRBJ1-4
CATSGRDNEKLFF
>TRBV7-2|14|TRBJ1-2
CASSSDRGIYGYTF
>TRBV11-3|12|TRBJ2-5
CASAGRGETQYF
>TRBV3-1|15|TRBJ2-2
CASSSGTTNTGELFF
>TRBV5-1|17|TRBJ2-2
CASSRPSSGGYTGELFF
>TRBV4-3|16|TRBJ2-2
CASSQDTGGGTGELFF
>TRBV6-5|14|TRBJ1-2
CASSYLKGHYGYTF
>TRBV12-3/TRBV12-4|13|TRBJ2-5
CASSFSEKETQYF
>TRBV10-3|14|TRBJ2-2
CAPLGQYYTGELFF
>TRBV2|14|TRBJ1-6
CASGGSSGNSPLHF
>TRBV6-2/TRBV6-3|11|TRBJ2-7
CASSDFWGQYF
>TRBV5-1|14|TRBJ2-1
CASDLGTSANEQFF
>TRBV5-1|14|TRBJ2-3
CASSPGTLRDTQYF
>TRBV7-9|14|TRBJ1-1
CASSRTGIDTEAFF
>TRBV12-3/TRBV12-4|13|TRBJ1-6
CASSDSSHSPLHF
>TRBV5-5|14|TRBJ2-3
CASSSDTSGDTQYF
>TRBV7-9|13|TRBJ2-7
CASSWTQSYEQYF
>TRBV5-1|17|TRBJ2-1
CASSLVRDRASYNEQFF
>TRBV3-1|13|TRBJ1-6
CASSGLANSPLHF